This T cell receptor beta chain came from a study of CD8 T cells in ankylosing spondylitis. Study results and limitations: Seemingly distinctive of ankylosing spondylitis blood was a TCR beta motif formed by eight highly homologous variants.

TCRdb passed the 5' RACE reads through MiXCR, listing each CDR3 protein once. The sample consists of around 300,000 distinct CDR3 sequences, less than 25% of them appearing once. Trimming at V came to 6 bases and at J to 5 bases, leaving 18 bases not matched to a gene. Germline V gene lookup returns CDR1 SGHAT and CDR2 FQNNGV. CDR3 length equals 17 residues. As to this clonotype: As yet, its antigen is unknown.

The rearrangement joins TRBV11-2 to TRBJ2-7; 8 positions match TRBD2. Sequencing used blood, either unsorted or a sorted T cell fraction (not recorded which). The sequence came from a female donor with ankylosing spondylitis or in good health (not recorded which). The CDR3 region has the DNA TGTGCCAGCAGTCCCGGACTAGCTCTAATTCCCCCCAACGAGCAGTACTTC. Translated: CASSPGLALIPPNEQYF. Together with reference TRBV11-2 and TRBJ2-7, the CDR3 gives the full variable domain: EAGVAQSPRYKIIEKRQSVAFWCNPISGHATLYWYQQILGQGPKLLIQFQNNGVVDDSQLPKDRFSAERLKGVDSTLKIQPAKLEDSAVYLCASSPGLALIPPNEQYFGPGTRLTVT.